The rows below give T cell receptor beta chains drawn from one sample of a study of T cells in Graves' hyperthyroidism and ophthalmopathy. MiXCR was run by TCRdb on the multiplex PCR reads, yielding one entry per CDR3 protein. Of a few hundred thousand distinct CDR3 sequences in the sample, 18% were seen once. What was sequenced was blood. The receptors originated from a woman aged 40 to 55 with Graves' ophthalmopathy. The CDR3 runs from the conserved cysteine through the conserved F or W. Fields, in order: CDR3 length, V gene, J gene, D gene, clone size, CDR3 DNA, CDR3 protein. The D gene is left open where the match is weak. Part of the rows lack a size; the others show once, few, many or a class for expanded clones.

>13|TRBV29-1|TRBJ1-1|TRBD1|many
TGCAGCGTTCCGGGACAGAGGAACACTGAAGCTTTCTTT
CSVPGQRNTEAFF
>14|TRBV2|TRBJ2-5|TRBD1|many
TGTGCCAGCAGTAGACAGGGATCCCAAGAGACCCAGTACTTC
CASSRQGSQETQYF
>12|TRBV29-1|TRBJ2-3|NA|many
TGCAGCGTGGGCCAGGGGACAGATACGCAGTATTTT
CSVGQGTDTQYF
>14|TRBV19|TRBJ1-2|NA|NA
TGTGCCAGTAGTATAAACTCTCGGTTGGGTGGCTACACCTTC
CASSINSRLGGYTF
>13|TRBV6-5|TRBJ2-2|TRBD1|many
TGTGCCAGCAGGGGGACAGGTTCCGGGGAGCTGTTTTTT
CASRGTGSGELFF
>16|TRBV12-3/TRBV12-4|TRBJ1-5|TRBD1|NA
TGTGCCAGCAGCCAGGAGGGACAGGGGCCAAATCAGCCCCAGCATTTT
CASSQEGQGPNQPQHF
>13|TRBV19|TRBJ2-7|TRBD2|many
TGTGCCAGTATGTTGCCGGGAGGTGACGAGCAGTACTTC
CASMLPGGDEQYF
>14|TRBV12-3/TRBV12-4|TRBJ1-3|TRBD1|many
TGTGCCGAACGGGGGACAGGACCAGGAAACACCATATATTTT
CAERGTGPGNTIYF
>17|TRBV15|TRBJ2-5|TRBD2|NA
TGTGCCACCAGCAGTTTGTTCCAACTAGCGGGAGGAGAGACCCAGTACTTC
CATSSLFQLAGGETQYF
>14|TRBV7-2|TRBJ2-7|NA|many
TGTGCCAGCAGCTTAGAAAGGGGGATCTACGAGCAGTACTTC
CASSLERGIYEQYF
>17|TRBV6-5|TRBJ2-5|TRBD1|once
TGTGCCAGCAGTTACTCGAGTTTTTCGGGACAGGCGGAGACCCAGTACTTC
CASSYSSFSGQAETQYF
>14|TRBV6-2/TRBV6-3|TRBJ1-5|NA|many
TGTGCCAGCACCAGACCTTGGGGGGCGCAGCCCCAGCATTTT
CASTRPWGAQPQHF
>14|TRBV6-5|TRBJ2-7|NA|many
TGTGCCAGCAGCAAGGACAAAAACTCCTACGAGCAGTACTTC
CASSKDKNSYEQYF
>16|TRBV4-1|TRBJ2-2|TRBD1|many
TGCGCCAGCAGCCAACAGGGGGCCGCGAACACCGGGGAGCTGTTTTTT
CASSQQGAANTGELFF
>13|TRBV27|TRBJ2-2|NA|many
TGTGCCAGCAGTCCCAGGGTAACCGGGGAGCTGTTTTTT
CASSPRVTGELFF
>15|TRBV9|TRBJ1-1|TRBD1|many
TGTGCCAGCAGCGTAGAGGGGGCAGGGGTTACTGAAGCTTTCTTT
CASSVEGAGVTEAFF
>16|TRBV24-1|TRBJ1-2|NA|many
TGTGCCACCAGTGATACCCGGACAGAAGCTAACTATGGCTACACCTTC
CATSDTRTEANYGYTF
>15|TRBV4-1|TRBJ2-5|NA|few
TGCGCCAGCAGCCCAACCGGGACGATAGGGGAGACCCAGTACTTC
CASSPTGTIGETQYF
>19|TRBV4-1|TRBJ2-2|TRBD2|few
TGCGCCAGCAGCCAAGATGGAGGGGGACTAGCGAGAAAAACCGGGGAGCTGTTTTTT
CASSQDGGGLARKTGELFF
>16|TRBV28|TRBJ2-7|NA|many
TGTGCCAGCAGTAAACGTCGGGGGCTACGCTCCTACGAGCAGTACTTC
CASSKRRGLRSYEQYF
>13|TRBV7-2|TRBJ1-2|NA|many
TGTGCCAGCAGCTTAAGGGGGGGGACCGGCTACACCTTC
CASSLRGGTGYTF
>14|TRBV6-5|TRBJ2-7|NA|many
TGTGCCAGCAGTCGACTAAGAAGCTCCTACGAGCAGTACTTC
CASSRLRSSYEQYF
>12|TRBV7-8|TRBJ2-4|NA|few
TGTGCCAGCAGCCCGAGAGGGAACATTCAGTACTTC
CASSPRGNIQYF
>15|TRBV4-1|TRBJ2-7|NA|many
TGCGCCAGCAGCCAAGTGATGCGGGTGGAAAACGAGCAGTACTTC
CASSQVMRVENEQYF